This is a list of T cell receptor beta chains from one sample in a study of T cell responses to AZD1222 COVID-19 vaccine. The protocol was immunoSEQ multiplex PCR, while the TCRdb copy is restricted to in-frame clones and leaves out a portion. Among 90,000 or so clones listed, about 91% were seen once. The sample was peripheral blood, taken 28 days after the second AZD1222 dose. The receptor set was obtained from an adult who received the AZD1222 COVID-19 vaccine. The CDR3 runs from the conserved cysteine through the conserved F or W.

j_call v_call cdr3_aa
TRBJ2-7 TRBV5-1 CASSQNRGQAYEQYF
TRBJ1-4 TRBV5-6 CASSSGRINEKLFF
TRBJ2-1 TRBV7-6 CASSFRTSGVSYNEQFF
TRBJ1-2 TRBV9 CASSPSGYGYTF
TRBJ1-6 TRBV9 CASSGVRGSSFAPPLHF
TRBJ2-1 TRBV6-5 CASSYNEGGEQFF
TRBJ1-6 TRBV19 CASSERGSLSYNSPLHF
TRBJ1-1 TRBV7-9 CASSPTTGANTEAFF
TRBJ2-1 TRBV7-3 CASSSTGREYNEQFF
TRBJ1-1 TRBV2 CASSVTARVTEAFF
TRBJ1-2 TRBV25-1 CASSEPHRGGYTF
TRBJ1-6 TRBV20-1 CSASENTNSPLHF
TRBJ2-7 TRBV7-2 CASSSYSTGGFYEQYF
TRBJ2-2 TRBV7-3 CASSPAGTGELFF
TRBJ1-4 TRBV30 CAWMGRIATNEKLFF
TRBJ1-1 TRBV5-1 CASSFSGMRTEAFF
TRBJ2-5 TRBV29-1 CSVGTGVQEETQYF